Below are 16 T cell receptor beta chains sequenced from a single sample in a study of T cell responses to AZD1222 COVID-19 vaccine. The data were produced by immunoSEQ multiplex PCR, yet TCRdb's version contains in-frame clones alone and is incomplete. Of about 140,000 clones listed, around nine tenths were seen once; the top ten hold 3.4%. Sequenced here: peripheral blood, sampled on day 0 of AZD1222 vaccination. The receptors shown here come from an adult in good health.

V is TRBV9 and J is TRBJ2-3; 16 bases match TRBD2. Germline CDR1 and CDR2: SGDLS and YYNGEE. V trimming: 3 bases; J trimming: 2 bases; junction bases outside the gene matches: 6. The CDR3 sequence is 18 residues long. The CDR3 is CASSAGLAGGFVTDTQYF. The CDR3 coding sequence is TGTGCCAGCAGCGCGGGACTAGCGGGAGGGTTTGTCACAGATACGCAGTATTTT.

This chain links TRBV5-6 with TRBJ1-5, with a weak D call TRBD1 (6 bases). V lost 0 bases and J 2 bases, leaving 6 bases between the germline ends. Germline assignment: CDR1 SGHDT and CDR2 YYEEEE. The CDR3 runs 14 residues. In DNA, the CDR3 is TGTGCCAGCAGCTTGGACAGGGGCAATCAGCCCCAGCATTTT. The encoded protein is CASSLDRGNQPQHF.

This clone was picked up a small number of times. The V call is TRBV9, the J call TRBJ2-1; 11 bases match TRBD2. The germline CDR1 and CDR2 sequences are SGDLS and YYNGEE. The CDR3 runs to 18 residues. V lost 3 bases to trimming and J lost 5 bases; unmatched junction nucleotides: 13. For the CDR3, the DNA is TGTGCCAGCAGCGGGAGCCGCGCTAGCGGGGGGCTTGACAATGAGCAGTTCTTC. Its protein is CASSGSRASGGLDNEQFF.

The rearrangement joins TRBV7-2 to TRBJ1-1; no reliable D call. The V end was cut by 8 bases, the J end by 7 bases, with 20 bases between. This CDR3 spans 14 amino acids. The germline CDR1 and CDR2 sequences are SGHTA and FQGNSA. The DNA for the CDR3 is TGTGCCAGCGCTGTACGGCGGACTCGGGGTGAAGCTTTCTTT. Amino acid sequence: CASAVRRTRGEAFF.

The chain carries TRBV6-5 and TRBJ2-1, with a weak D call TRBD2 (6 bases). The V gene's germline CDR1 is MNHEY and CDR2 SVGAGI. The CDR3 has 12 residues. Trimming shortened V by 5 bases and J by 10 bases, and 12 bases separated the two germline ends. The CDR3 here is CASSTRSGEQFF. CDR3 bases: TGTGCCAGCAGTACTAGGAGCGGGGAGCAGTTCTTC.

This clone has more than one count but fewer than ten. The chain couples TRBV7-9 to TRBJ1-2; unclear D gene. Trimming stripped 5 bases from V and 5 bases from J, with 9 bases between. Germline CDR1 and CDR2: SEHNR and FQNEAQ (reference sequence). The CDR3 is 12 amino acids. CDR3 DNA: TGTGCCAGCAGCCCCCTAGAATATGGCTACACCTTC. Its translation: CASSPLEYGYTF.

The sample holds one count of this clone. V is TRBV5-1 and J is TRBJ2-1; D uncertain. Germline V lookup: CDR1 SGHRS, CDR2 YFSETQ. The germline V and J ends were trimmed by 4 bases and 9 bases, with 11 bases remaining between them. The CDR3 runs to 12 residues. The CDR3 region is CASSLPSREQFF. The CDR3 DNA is TGCGCCAGCAGCCTTCCGTCGCGTGAGCAGTTCTTC.

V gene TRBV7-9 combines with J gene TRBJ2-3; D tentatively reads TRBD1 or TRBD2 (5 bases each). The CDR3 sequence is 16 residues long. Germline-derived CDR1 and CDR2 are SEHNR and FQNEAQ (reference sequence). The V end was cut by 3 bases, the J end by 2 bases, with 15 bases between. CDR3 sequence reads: CASSFPGKEDTDTQYF. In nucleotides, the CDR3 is TGTGCCAGCAGCTTCCCAGGGAAGGAGGACACAGATACGCAGTATTTT.

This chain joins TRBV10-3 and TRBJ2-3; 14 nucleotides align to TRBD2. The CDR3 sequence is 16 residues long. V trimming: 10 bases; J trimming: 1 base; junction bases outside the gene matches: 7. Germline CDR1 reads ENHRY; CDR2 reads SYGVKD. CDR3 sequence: CATGTSGSRGTDTQYF. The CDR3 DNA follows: TGTGCCACCGGGACTAGCGGGAGTAGGGGCACAGATACGCAGTATTTT.

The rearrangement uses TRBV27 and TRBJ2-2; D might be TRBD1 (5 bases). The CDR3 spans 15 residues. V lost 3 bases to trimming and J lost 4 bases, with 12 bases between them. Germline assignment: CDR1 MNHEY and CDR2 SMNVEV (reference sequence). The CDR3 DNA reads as TGTGCCAGCAGTTTTTCCCAGGGTAGCACCGGGGAGCTGTTTTTT. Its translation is CASSFSQGSTGELFF.

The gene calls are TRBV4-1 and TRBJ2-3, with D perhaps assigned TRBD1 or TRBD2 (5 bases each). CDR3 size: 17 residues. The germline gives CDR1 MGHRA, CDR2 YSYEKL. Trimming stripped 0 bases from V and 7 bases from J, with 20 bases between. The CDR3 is CASSQDRPNFGAYTQYF. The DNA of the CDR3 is TGCGCCAGCAGCCAAGATCGTCCGAATTTCGGGGCATATACGCAGTATTTT.

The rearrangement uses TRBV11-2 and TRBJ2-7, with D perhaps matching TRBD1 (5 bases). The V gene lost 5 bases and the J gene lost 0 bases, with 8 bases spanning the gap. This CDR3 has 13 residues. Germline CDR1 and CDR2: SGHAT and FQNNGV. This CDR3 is CASSPDSSYEQYF. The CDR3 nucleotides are TGTGCCAGCAGCCCCGACAGCTCCTACGAGCAGTACTTC.

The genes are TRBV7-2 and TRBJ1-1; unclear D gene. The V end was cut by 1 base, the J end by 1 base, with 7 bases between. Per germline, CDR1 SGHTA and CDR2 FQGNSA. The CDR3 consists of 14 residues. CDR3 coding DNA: TGTGCCAGCAGCTTAGGAACCGGGAACACTGAAGCTTTCTTT. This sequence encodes CASSLGTGNTEAFF.

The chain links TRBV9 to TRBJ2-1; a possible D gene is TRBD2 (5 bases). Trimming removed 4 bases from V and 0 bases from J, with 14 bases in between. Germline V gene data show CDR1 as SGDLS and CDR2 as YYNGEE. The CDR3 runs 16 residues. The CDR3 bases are TGTGCCAGCAGCCTCCGGACTCGGAGCTCCTACAATGAGCAGTTCTTC. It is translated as CASSLRTRSSYNEQFF.

The CDR3: CASSLKGGSKETQYF. CDR3 sequence (DNA): TGTGCCAGCAGCTTAAAGGGGGGGTCAAAGGAGACCCAGTACTTC. J is TRBJ2-5 and V is TRBV11-2, with D possibly TRBD2 on 7 matching bases. Germline CDR1 and CDR2: SGHAT and FQNNGV. Between the trimmed V and J ends, which lost 2 bases and 5 bases, there was a span of 15 bases. The CDR3 has 15 residues.

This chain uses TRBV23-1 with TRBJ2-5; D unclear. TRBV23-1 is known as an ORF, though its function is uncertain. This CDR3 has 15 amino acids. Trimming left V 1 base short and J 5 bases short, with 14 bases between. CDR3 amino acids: CASSQLLGRSETQYF. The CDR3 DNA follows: TGCGCCAGCAGTCAATTGCTAGGGCGGTCGGAGACCCAGTACTTC.